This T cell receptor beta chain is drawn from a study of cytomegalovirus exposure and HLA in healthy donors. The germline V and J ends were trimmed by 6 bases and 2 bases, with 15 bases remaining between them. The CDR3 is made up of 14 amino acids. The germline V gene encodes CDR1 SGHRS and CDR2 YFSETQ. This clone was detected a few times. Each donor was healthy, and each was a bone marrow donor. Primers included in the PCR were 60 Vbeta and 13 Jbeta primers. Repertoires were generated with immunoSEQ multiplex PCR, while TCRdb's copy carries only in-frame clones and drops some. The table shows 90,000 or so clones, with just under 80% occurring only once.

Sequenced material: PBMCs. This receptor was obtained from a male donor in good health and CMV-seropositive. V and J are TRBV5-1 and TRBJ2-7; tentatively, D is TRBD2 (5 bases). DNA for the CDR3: TGCGCCAGCAACCCGGGGTCGAGTCCCTACGAGCAGTACTTC. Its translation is CASNPGSSPYEQYF.